This TCR beta chain was sequenced in a study of graft-versus-host responses after intestinal transplantation. This CDR3 is built from 14 residues. Per germline, CDR1 LGHNA and CDR2 YSLEER. Losses at the gene ends were 1 base for V and 6 bases for J; bases not matched to a gene: 2. Profiled with immunoSEQ multiplex PCR; TCRdb holds only in-frame clones, not every one. Here the sample spans about 9,500 clones, around nine tenths being singletons. This TCR was sampled from a human patient who received an intestinal transplant, so some T cells may come from the graft donor. The chain couples TRBV4-3 to TRBJ2-2; TRBD1 agrees at 7 bases. Sequencing used PBMCs, obtained 230 to 250 days after intestinal transplant. CDR3 DNA: TGCGCCAGCAGCCAAGGGGACAGTTCCGGGGAGCTGTTTTTT. It codes for CASSQGDSSGELFF.